Presented here are 8 T cell receptor beta chains from one specimen sequenced in a study of post-analysis software for immune sequencing data. Study-wide results and limits: Roughly five TRBV segments appeared more often in patients than in controls, and TRBV5-6, TRBV5-1 and TRBV20-1 were among these.

No antigen has been identified for these receptors. The library was made from cDNA and included unique molecular identifiers. MiXCR, run by TCRdb on the PCR reads, gives a single entry per CDR3 protein. The table has roughly 400,000 distinct CDR3 sequences, 39% seen once; the top ten hold under 9%. Sequenced input: blood. The receptors derive from a girl aged 2-10 years with multiple sclerosis.

The V gene is TRBV5-5, the J gene TRBJ2-7; possible D gene TRBD2, 6 bases. The V end was cut by 1 base, the J end by 3 bases, with 20 bases between. The CDR3 consists of 17 residues. Germline V CDR1 and CDR2: SGHKS, YYEKEE (reference sequence). CDR3 protein: CASSLIVVRDSDYEQYF. Written as DNA, the CDR3 is TGTGCCAGCAGCTTGATCGTCGTACGGGACTCCGACTACGAGCAGTACTTC. The full variable domain, rest sourced from reference TRBV5-5 and TRBJ2-7, is DAGVTQSPTHLIKTRGQQVTLRCSPISGHKSVSWYQQVLGQGPQFIFQYYEKEERGRGNFPDRFSARQFPNYSSELNVNALLLGDSALYLCASSLIVVRDSDYEQYFGPGTRLTVT.

This clonotype showed up just a few times. The V and J genes are TRBV9 and TRBJ1-6; D is possibly TRBD1 (5 bases). V was clipped by 0 bases and J by 10 bases, with 14 bases between them. This CDR3 region has 15 residues. CDR1 SGDLS and CDR2 YYNGEE come from the germline V gene. CDR3: CASSVESGLGSPLHF. Written as DNA, the CDR3 is TGTGCCAGCAGCGTAGAATCAGGGTTGGGATCACCCCTCCACTTT.

This clonotype was seen a handful of times. The chain couples TRBV20-1 to TRBJ1-5, with unresolved D. Per the germline V gene, CDR1 is DFQATT and CDR2 is SNEGSKA (reference sequence). V was shortened by 5 bases and J by 4 bases, with 9 bases between the two germline ends. CDR3 size: 12 residues. The CDR3, as DNA: TGCAGTGCTGGACCAGCGAATCAGCCCCAGCATTTT. This sequence encodes CSAGPANQPQHF.

The table lists this clonotype with a few counts. The chain combines TRBV10-3 with TRBJ2-1; TRBD1 might be the D (6 bases). This CDR3 has 12 amino acids. Germline V gene data show CDR1 as ENHRY and CDR2 as SYGVKD. Trimming stripped 4 bases from V and 13 bases from J, with 14 bases between. CDR3 sequence reads: CAISGPGQLQFF. CDR3 bases: TGTGCCATCAGTGGCCCAGGACAGCTCCAGTTCTTC.

This clonotype was recorded a few times. V is TRBV20-1 and J is TRBJ2-1, with D possibly being TRBD1 or TRBD2 (5 bases each). This CDR3 has 15 amino acids. Germline V gives CDR1 DFQATT, CDR2 SNEGSKA (reference sequence). V gave up 7 bases and J gave up 10 bases, with 26 bases separating them. The CDR3 DNA reads TGCAGTGTTTTAGCCCGCACTAGGGATAACAGGGAGCAGTTCTTC. Amino acid sequence: CSVLARTRDNREQFF.

This clonotype came up a few times. The chain has TRBV5-1 and TRBJ1-2; the D gene is possibly TRBD1 (5 bases). CDR3 size: 13 residues. Germline assignment: CDR1 SGHRS and CDR2 YFSETQ. With 4 bases removed from V and 8 bases from J, the gap between germline ends came to 15 bases. CDR3 DNA sequence: TGCGCCAGCAGCGAACAGGCTCCTCACGGCTACACCTTC. This translates into CASSEQAPHGYTF.

This clonotype has a handful of counts. The chain recombines TRBV5-1 with TRBJ2-5, with D possibly TRBD1 on 5 matching bases. Germline assignment: CDR1 SGHRS and CDR2 YFSETQ. V was trimmed by 0 bases and J by 2 bases, leaving 8 bases between them. CDR3 length: 14 amino acids. The CDR3 region has the DNA TGCGCCAGCAGCTTGGGGACATTACAAGAGACCCAGTACTTC. It specifies CASSLGTLQETQYF. Drawing the rest from reference TRBV5-1 and TRBJ2-5, the complete variable domain is KAGVTQTPRYLIKTRGQQVTLSCSPISGHRSVSWYQQTPGQGLQFLFEYFSETQRNKGNFPGRFSGRQFSNSRSEMNVSTLELGDSALYLCASSLGTLQETQYFGPGTRLLVL.

Only a few counts were recorded for this clonotype. The chain couples TRBV12-3 or TRBV12-4 to TRBJ1-1; D perhaps matches TRBD1 (5 bases). Trimming pared 2 bases from V and 0 bases from J, leaving 10 bases between. The CDR3 totals 15 residues. For the CDR3, the DNA is TGTGCCAGCAGTTTAATGGAGGGGATGAACACTGAAGCTTTCTTT. This gives the protein CASSLMEGMNTEAFF.